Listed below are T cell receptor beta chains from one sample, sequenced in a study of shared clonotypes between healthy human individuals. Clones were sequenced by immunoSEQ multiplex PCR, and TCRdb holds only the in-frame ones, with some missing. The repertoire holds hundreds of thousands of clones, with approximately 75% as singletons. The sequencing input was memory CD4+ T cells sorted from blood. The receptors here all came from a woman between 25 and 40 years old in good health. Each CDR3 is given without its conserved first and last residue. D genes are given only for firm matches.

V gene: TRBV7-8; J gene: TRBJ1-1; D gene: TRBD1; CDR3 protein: ASSLRGQGAMRTEAF
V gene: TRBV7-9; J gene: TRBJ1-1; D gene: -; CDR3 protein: ASSKREDFTEAF
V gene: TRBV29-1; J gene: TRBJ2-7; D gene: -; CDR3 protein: SVEGQAYEQY
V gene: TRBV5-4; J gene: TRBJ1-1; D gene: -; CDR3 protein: ASSLVWQGGTEAF
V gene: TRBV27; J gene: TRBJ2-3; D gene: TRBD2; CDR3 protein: ASRNSGNTDTQY
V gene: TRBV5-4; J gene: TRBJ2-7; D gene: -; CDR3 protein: ASSRRDKSYEQY
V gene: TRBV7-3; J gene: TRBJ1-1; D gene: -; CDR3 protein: ASSLMPSTEAF
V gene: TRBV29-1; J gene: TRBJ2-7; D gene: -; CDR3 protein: SVLEPSSYEQY
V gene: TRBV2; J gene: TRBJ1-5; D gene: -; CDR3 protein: ASSGGGSNQPQH
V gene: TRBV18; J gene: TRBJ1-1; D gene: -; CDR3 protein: ASSPRTQLGPNTEAF
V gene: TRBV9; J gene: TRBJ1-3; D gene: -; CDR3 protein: ASSTRGRASGNTIY
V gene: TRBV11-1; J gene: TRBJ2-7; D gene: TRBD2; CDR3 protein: ASSLLAGGYEQY
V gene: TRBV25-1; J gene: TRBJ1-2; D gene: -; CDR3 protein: ASSSLESNYGYT
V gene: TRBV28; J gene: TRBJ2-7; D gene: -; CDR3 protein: ASSLGGRTYEQY
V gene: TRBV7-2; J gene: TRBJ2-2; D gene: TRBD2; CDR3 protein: ASSLVPAGAAGELF
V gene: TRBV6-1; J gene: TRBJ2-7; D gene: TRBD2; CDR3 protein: ASKALSGTAYEQY
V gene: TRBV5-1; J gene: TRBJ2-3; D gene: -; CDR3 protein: ASSLEGVDTQY
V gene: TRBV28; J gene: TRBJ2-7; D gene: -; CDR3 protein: ASSLPGYEQY
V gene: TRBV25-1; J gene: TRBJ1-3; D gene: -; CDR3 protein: ASSDLRSSGNTIY
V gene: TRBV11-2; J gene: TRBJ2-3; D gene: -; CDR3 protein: ASSFEPLDTQY
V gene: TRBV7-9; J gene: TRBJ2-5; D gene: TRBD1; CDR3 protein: ASTGQGAKETQY
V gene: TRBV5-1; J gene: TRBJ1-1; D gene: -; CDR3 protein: ASSYMGTGNTEAF
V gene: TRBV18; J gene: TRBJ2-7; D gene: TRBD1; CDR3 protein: ASSRRQGANRYEQY
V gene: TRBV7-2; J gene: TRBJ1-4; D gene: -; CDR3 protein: ASSHRQNEKLF
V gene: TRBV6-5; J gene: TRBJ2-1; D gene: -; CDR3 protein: ASSRGTVLYNEQF
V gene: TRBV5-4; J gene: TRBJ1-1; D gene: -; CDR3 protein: ASSRPTDTEAF